One sample yielded the 20 T cell receptor beta chains listed below, sequenced in a study of early T cells in non-severe SARS-CoV-2 infection. TCRdb ran MiXCR on the 5' RACE reads and lists one entry per CDR3 protein. Of tens of thousands of distinct CDR3 sequences in the sample, 15% were seen once. Material: whole blood. These receptors were obtained from an adult who was a healthcare worker with PCR-confirmed SARS-CoV-2 infection or an uninfected control (not recorded which).

This clonotype was detected only a few times. The chain couples TRBV20-1 to TRBJ2-5; 11 bases line up with TRBD2. Germline V CDR1 and CDR2: DFQATT, SNEGSKA (reference sequence). This CDR3 has 15 residues. V was clipped by 6 bases and J by 4 bases; unmatched bases: 10. CDR3 in DNA: TGCAGTGCCTATCTAGCGGGAGGAAAAGGAGAGACCCAGTACTTC. This translates into CSAYLAGGKGETQYF.

V is TRBV7-3 and J is TRBJ2-3, with D hard to call. This CDR3 has 13 residues. V was clipped by 0 bases and J by 13 bases, with 14 bases between them. Germline loops: CDR1 SGHTA, CDR2 FQGTGA. The CDR3 bases are TGTGCCAGCAGCTTAACAGGGCCAGCTCTCAAGTATTTT. Protein product: CASSLTGPALKYF.

This chain joins TRBV7-8 and TRBJ1-5; possible D gene TRBD1, 5 bases. This CDR3 comprises 14 residues. CDR1 and CDR2 (germline): SGHVS, FQNEAQ. V lost 1 base, J lost 7 bases, and 11 bases lay in between. The CDR3 spells CASSLGGFGQPQHF. CDR3 in DNA: TGTGCCAGCAGCTTAGGGGGGTTTGGGCAGCCCCAGCATTTT.

This clonotype was counted only a few times. V and J are TRBV7-9 and TRBJ2-7; no clear D. V lost 4 bases and J lost 6, with 7 bases in between. The CDR3 has 11 amino acids. Germline-derived CDR1 and CDR2 are SEHNR and FQNEAQ (reference sequence). Here the CDR3 reads CASSSSFEQYF. The DNA of the CDR3 is TGTGCCAGCAGCTCCAGTTTCGAGCAGTACTTC.

This chain joins TRBV29-1 and TRBJ2-7, with D possibly being TRBD1 (6 bases). V was pared by 3 bases and J by 6 bases, with 9 bases between. The CDR3 is 11 amino acids. Per the germline V gene, CDR1 is SQVTM and CDR2 is ANQGSEA. Here the CDR3 reads CSVEGAGEQYF. The CDR3 DNA sequence: TGCAGCGTTGAGGGGGCGGGCGAGCAGTACTTC.

The chain employs TRBV30 and TRBJ1-5; possible D gene TRBD1, 6 bases. CDR3 length: 12 residues. From germline, CDR1 is GTSNPN and CDR2 SVGIG (reference sequence). Trimming took 4 bases from V and 7 from J, leaving 11 bases between them. As DNA, the CDR3 is TGTGCCTGGAACAGGGACGGACAGCCCCAGCATTTT. Translated: CAWNRDGQPQHF.

In its sample, this clonotype was seen a few times. The chain links TRBV20-1 to TRBJ1-5; TRBD1 is a possible D gene (5 bases). Germline CDR1 DFQATT, CDR2 SNEGSKA (reference sequence). The CDR3 is made up of 14 amino acids. Trimming removed 2 bases from V and 2 bases from J, with 10 bases in between. CDR3 sequence reads: CSARPRGGNQPQHF. The DNA of the CDR3 is TGCAGTGCTAGACCCCGGGGCGGCAATCAGCCCCAGCATTTT.

This clonotype has more than one count but fewer than ten. The chain couples TRBV7-9 to TRBJ2-7, with D perhaps matching TRBD1 or TRBD2 (6 bases each). In germline, CDR1 is SEHNR, CDR2 FQNEAQ (reference sequence). Trimming shortened V by 6 bases and J by 4 bases, and 19 bases separated the two germline ends. CDR3 length: 15 amino acids. CDR3 bases: TGTGCCAGCAGGCCCGGGGGCGGGGCCTCTTACGAGCAGTACTTC. It yields the protein CASRPGGGASYEQYF.

The chain links TRBV11-3 to TRBJ2-3; D unclear. V was clipped by 1 base and J by 5 bases, with 10 bases between them. CDR3 length equals 14 residues. Germline lookup yields CDR1 SGHNT and CDR2 YENEEA. CDR3: CASSLGGSGDTQYF. Here the CDR3 DNA reads TGTGCCAGCAGCTTAGGTGGATCGGGAGATACGCAGTATTTT.

J is TRBJ1-6 and V is TRBV10-3; the match to TRBD1 covers 7 bases. The CDR3 covers 13 residues. V lost 5 bases and J lost 8; bases outside the gene matches: 3. Germline V gene lookup returns CDR1 ENHRY and CDR2 SYGVKD. The CDR3 loop reads CAISTTGDSPLHF. The CDR3 bases are TGTGCCATCAGTACCACAGGGGATTCACCCCTCCACTTT.

This clonotype occurred many times. This chain uses TRBV7-2 with TRBJ1-1; 7 bases agree with TRBD1. CDR3 size: 13 residues. With 2 bases clipped from V and 7 bases from J, the junction kept 4 bases outside the gene matches. The V gene's germline CDR1 is SGHTA and CDR2 FQGNSA. This chain's CDR3 is CASSLLWDSEAFF. The CDR3 DNA is TGTGCCAGCAGCTTACTATGGGACAGTGAAGCTTTCTTT.

The V gene is TRBV9, the J gene TRBJ2-7, with 9 bases identical to TRBD1. The trim removed 4 bases at V and 3 bases at J, leaving 5 bases unmatched. The germline gives CDR1 SGDLS, CDR2 YYNGEE. The CDR3 has 14 residues. CDR3 protein: CASSTSTGGYEQYF. The DNA of the CDR3 is TGTGCCAGCAGCACCTCGACAGGGGGCTACGAGCAGTACTTC.

In this sample, this clonotype turned up a few times. V is TRBV7-9 and J is TRBJ2-3; TRBD2 matches 12 bases. Germline CDR1 and CDR2: SEHNR and FQNEAQ (reference sequence). CDR3 length equals 16 residues. V lost 3 bases to trimming and J lost 4 bases; unmatched junction nucleotides: 5. The CDR3 here is CASSFLAGGISDTQYF. The CDR3 coding sequence is TGTGCCAGCAGCTTCCTAGCGGGAGGGATCTCAGATACGCAGTATTTT.

This clonotype appeared many times. The rearrangement uses TRBV6-1 and TRBJ2-5, with 12 bases lining up with TRBD2. The CDR3 runs 18 residues. The junction had 8 bases not matched to a gene; V was cut back by 2 bases and J by 1 base. Germline CDR1 and CDR2: MNHNS and SASEGT. The CDR3 sequence is CASSETTSGGYFQETQYF. In DNA form, the CDR3 reads TGTGCCAGCAGTGAAACGACTAGCGGGGGATACTTCCAAGAGACCCAGTACTTC.

This clonotype has ten or more counts. The rearrangement links TRBV24-1 to TRBJ1-1; TRBD1 aligns across 7 bases. The CDR3 is 16 amino acids. The V gene's germline CDR1 is KGHDR and CDR2 SFDVKD. J lost 1 base, V lost 7 bases, and 11 bases had no gene match. CDR3 nucleotides: TGTGCCACCAGACCCGGGACAGCATCGACGAACACTGAAGCTTTCTTT. It yields the protein CATRPGTASTNTEAFF.

This chain connects TRBV5-1 to TRBJ1-4, with 9 nucleotides matching TRBD1. The CDR3 covers 17 residues. Germline V lookup: CDR1 SGHRS, CDR2 YFSETQ. J lost 4 bases, V lost 4 bases, and 11 bases had no gene match. The CDR3 loop reads CASSGTGGNTVNEKLFF. The DNA for the CDR3 is TGCGCCAGCAGCGGTACAGGGGGCAACACCGTTAATGAAAAACTGTTTTTT.

The gene calls are TRBV7-6 and TRBJ1-1; D uncertain. The V end lost 1 base, the J end lost 3 bases, and 6 bases lay between the germline ends. The CDR3 consists of 13 residues. In germline, CDR1 is SGHVS, CDR2 FNYEAQ. Written as DNA, the CDR3 is TGTGCCAGCAGCTTAGAGAGTGACACTGAAGCTTTCTTT. It specifies CASSLESDTEAFF.

This clonotype was picked up one time. The rearrangement joins TRBV3-1 to TRBJ1-6, with unresolved D. Trimming pared 4 bases from V and 7 bases from J, leaving 8 bases between. This CDR3 region has 13 residues. Germline V gene lookup returns CDR1 LGHDT and CDR2 YNNKEL (reference sequence). CDR3 protein: CASSLWVNSPLHF. CDR3 sequence (DNA): TGTGCCAGCAGCCTTTGGGTGAATTCACCCCTCCACTTT.

The rearrangement uses TRBV27 and TRBJ1-1; 7 nucleotides line up with TRBD1. Germline V gene sequence: CDR1 MNHEY, CDR2 SMNVEV (reference sequence). The J segment lost 5 bases and the V segment lost 3 bases, leaving 12 bases of the junction unmatched. This CDR3 spans 16 amino acids. The CDR3 bases are TGTGCCAGCAGTTTGGGGCAGGGGGTCTTGGAGACTGAAGCTTTCTTT. This gives the protein CASSLGQGVLETEAFF.

This clonotype has only a few counts. The chain employs TRBV4-1 and TRBJ2-3; D perhaps matches TRBD2 (7 bases). The V gene lost 5 bases and the J gene lost 2 bases, with 14 bases spanning the gap. Germline values: CDR1 MGHRA, CDR2 YSYEKL. The length of the CDR3 is 15 residues. The CDR3 region is CASSSEGGITDTQYF. The CDR3 region has the DNA TGCGCCAGCAGCTCTGAGGGGGGGATCACAGATACGCAGTATTTT.